The next 32 T cell receptor beta chains were all read from a single sample in a study of blood T cell repertoires in COVID-19. The method was immunoSEQ multiplex PCR; TCRdb's version includes in-frame clones alone and lacks a portion of them. The data show about 160,000 clones, approximately 81% seen once. The sample was PBMCs or T cells enriched from blood (not recorded which). These TCRs come from a man aged 55 to 70 who had recovered from COVID-19.

The rearrangement joins TRBV2 to TRBJ2-1; 9 nucleotides align to TRBD2. Per germline, CDR1 SNHLY and CDR2 FYNNEI. The CDR3 consists of 14 residues. J gave up 2 bases and V 8 bases, and 4 bases lay outside the gene matches. CDR3 in DNA: TGTGCCAGCGATAGCGGGGGCACCTACAATGAGCAGTTCTTC. Residues: CASDSGGTYNEQFF.

The chain employs TRBV7-9 and TRBJ2-7; tentatively, D is TRBD2 (5 bases). V lost 2 bases to trimming and J lost 7 bases, with 6 bases between them. This CDR3 is built from 11 residues. Germline CDR1 and CDR2: SEHNR and FQNEAQ (reference sequence). In DNA form, the CDR3 reads TGTGCCAGCAGCTTATTAGCGGAGCAGTACTTC. Protein: CASSLLAEQYF. The variable domain in full, with the rest retrieved from reference TRBV7-9 and TRBJ2-7, is DTGVSQNPRHKITKRGQNVTFRCDPISEHNRLYWYRQTLGQGPEFLTYFQNEAQLEKSRLLSDRFSAERPKGSFSTLEIQRTEQGDSAMYLCASSLLAEQYFGPGTRLTVT.

The DNA for the CDR3 is TGTGCCATCAGTGAGAACGGTGGTAATTCACCCCTCCACTTT. Translating it yields CAISENGGNSPLHF. The genes are TRBV10-3 and TRBJ1-6; D gene ambiguous. This CDR3 is 14 amino acids long. V gave up 2 bases and J gave up 6 bases, with 8 bases separating them. Germline CDR1 ENHRY, CDR2 SYGVKD.

This clone was detected a few times. The rearrangement uses TRBV24-1 and TRBJ2-1; 11 bases align to TRBD2. Unmatched junction bases numbered 4, after V lost 3 bases and J lost 1 base. The CDR3 spans 17 residues. Germline CDR1 is KGHDR and CDR2 is SFDVKD. The CDR3 nucleotides read TGTGCCACCAGTGATACTAGCGGGAGCGAATCCTACAATGAGCAGTTCTTC. It translates to CATSDTSGSESYNEQFF.

This clone was seen only once. The V and J genes are TRBV11-1 and TRBJ2-7; TRBD1 agrees at 7 bases. Germline loops: CDR1 SGHAT, CDR2 FQDESV (reference sequence). The CDR3 extends over 15 amino acids. J was trimmed by 2 bases and V by 4 bases; bases with no gene match: 8. CDR3 in DNA: TGTGCCAGCAGCTCCCGGGACAGTAGCCCCTACGAGCAGTACTTC. As protein: CASSSRDSSPYEQYF.

The rearrangement joins TRBV5-1 to TRBJ1-1, with D unresolved. CDR3 length: 14 amino acids. Germline V gene lookup returns CDR1 SGHRS and CDR2 YFSETQ. V shed 3 bases and J shed 3 bases, with 12 bases lying between them. The CDR3 sequence is CASSSGPRDTEAFF. The CDR3 coding sequence is TGCGCCAGCAGCTCAGGCCCCCGCGACACTGAAGCTTTCTTT. Full variable domain (missing parts from reference TRBV5-1 and TRBJ1-1): KAGVTQTPRYLIKTRGQQVTLSCSPISGHRSVSWYQQTPGQGLQFLFEYFSETQRNKGNFPGRFSGRQFSNSRSEMNVSTLELGDSALYLCASSSGPRDTEAFFGQGTRLTVV.

The rearrangement links TRBV19 to TRBJ1-4, with 7 bases matching TRBD1. The CDR3 totals 12 residues. Germline lookup yields CDR1 LNHDA and CDR2 SQIVND (reference sequence). Germline trimming cut 9 bases from V and 8 bases from J; bases unmatched to any gene: 6. CDR3 in amino acids: CASRQGREKLFF. CDR3 nucleotides: TGTGCCAGCAGACAGGGCCGGGAAAAACTGTTTTTT.

The genes are TRBV28 and TRBJ2-1; 14 nucleotides agree with TRBD2. This CDR3 has 15 amino acids. Looked up from germline, CDR1 is MDHEN and CDR2 is SYDVKM. Trimming removed 6 bases from V and 7 bases from J; junction bases left unmatched: 5. CDR3 DNA: TGTGCCAGCAGGCCAGGGACTAGCGGGAGTAATGAGCAGTTCTTC. Translating gives CASRPGTSGSNEQFF.

This clone showed up just a few times. V is TRBV30 and J is TRBJ1-6, with D unclear. Germline values: CDR1 GTSNPN, CDR2 SVGIG (reference sequence). This CDR3 has 13 residues. V gave up 2 bases and J gave up 7 bases, with 9 bases separating them. CDR3 sequence: CAWSSSNNSPLHF. The CDR3, as DNA: TGTGCCTGGAGTTCCTCTAACAATTCACCCCTCCACTTT.

The rearrangement links TRBV28 to TRBJ2-5, with TRBD2 identical over 7 bases. V lost 0 bases and J lost 5; bases outside the gene matches: 9. This CDR3 has 16 amino acids. The germline V gene encodes CDR1 MDHEN and CDR2 SYDVKM. The CDR3 DNA reads TGTGCCAGCAGTTTATGGCGGCGGGAGTATTGGGAGACCCAGTACTTC. Translation: CASSLWRREYWETQYF. Combining the CDR3 with reference TRBV28 and TRBJ2-5 gives the whole variable domain DVKVTQSSRYLVKRTGEKVFLECVQDMDHENMFWYRQDPGLGLRLIYFSYDVKMKEKGDIPEGYSVSREKKERFSLILESASTNQTSMYLCASSLWRREYWETQYFGPGTRLLVL.

The V and J genes are TRBV7-9 and TRBJ2-4; 7 bases line up with TRBD2. The CDR3 runs to 17 residues. The V gene's germline CDR1 is SEHNR and CDR2 FQNEAQ (reference sequence). J gave up 1 base and V 5 bases, and 11 bases lay outside the gene matches. The CDR3 here is CASSPFVGGPAKNIQYF. For the CDR3, the DNA is TGTGCCAGCAGCCCGTTTGTGGGAGGGCCCGCCAAAAACATTCAGTACTTC.

The chain carries TRBV4-1 and TRBJ2-6; D is uncertain. The ends were cut back, 0 bases at V and 0 bases at J, with 12 bases in the middle. Germline V CDR1 and CDR2: MGHRA, YSYEKL. This CDR3 has 18 amino acids. The chain's CDR3 is CASSQEAFILSGANVLTF. CDR3 DNA: TGCGCCAGCAGCCAAGAGGCATTTATCCTCTCTGGGGCCAACGTCCTGACTTTC.

This chain's CDR3 is CASSLWGTGANTEAFF. The CDR3 nucleotides are TGTGCCAGCAGTTTATGGGGGACAGGGGCGAACACTGAAGCTTTCTTT. This sequence joins TRBV27 and TRBJ1-1; 10 positions agree with TRBD1. The CDR3 sequence is 16 residues long. The junction had 3 bases not matched to a gene; V was cut back by 1 base and J by 1 base. The V gene's germline CDR1 is MNHEY and CDR2 SMNVEV (reference sequence).

J is TRBJ2-7 and V is TRBV5-4; 8 nucleotides agree with TRBD2. CDR1 is SGHNT and CDR2 is YYREEE in the germline V gene (reference sequence). The CDR3 loop spans 16 amino acids. V gave up 3 bases and J gave up 7 bases; unmatched junction bases: 15. CDR3 amino acids: CASSWGGGRLPREQYF. As DNA, the CDR3 is TGTGCCAGCAGCTGGGGGGGCGGGAGGCTACCCCGGGAGCAGTACTTC.

This clone was seen just once. The chain joins TRBV19 to TRBJ2-7, with D possibly matching TRBD2 (5 bases). The CDR3 loop spans 14 amino acids. Trimming took off 3 bases at V and 4 bases at J, with 13 bases between the two ends. The V gene's germline CDR1 is LNHDA and CDR2 SQIVND (reference sequence). The CDR3: CASSIGSAEYEQYF. As DNA, the CDR3 is TGTGCCAGTAGTATTGGGAGTGCAGAGTACGAGCAGTACTTC.

The V and J genes are TRBV5-1 and TRBJ2-7, with 11 bases lining up with TRBD1. Germline values: CDR1 SGHRS, CDR2 YFSETQ. Trimming cost V 1 base and J 6 bases; bases outside gene matches: 6. The CDR3 loop spans 15 amino acids. CDR3 residues: CASSLTGTGGLEQYF. The CDR3, as DNA: TGCGCCAGCAGCTTGACGGGGACAGGGGGACTCGAGCAGTACTTC. The variable domain in full, with the rest retrieved from reference TRBV5-1 and TRBJ2-7, is KAGVTQTPRYLIKTRGQQVTLSCSPISGHRSVSWYQQTPGQGLQFLFEYFSETQRNKGNFPGRFSGRQFSNSRSEMNVSTLELGDSALYLCASSLTGTGGLEQYFGPGTRLTVT.

This clone was found a few times. V is TRBV28 and J is TRBJ1-2, with TRBD1 matching over 8 bases. Trimming removed 2 bases from V and 2 bases from J; junction bases left unmatched: 7. CDR3 size: 16 residues. Germline assignment: CDR1 MDHEN and CDR2 SYDVKM. CDR3 in DNA: TGTGCCAGCAGTTTACCCCAGGGGGCGTTCAACTATGGCTACACCTTC. It translates to CASSLPQGAFNYGYTF.

In this sample, this clone turned up once. The rearrangement joins TRBV6-5 to TRBJ1-2; TRBD1 matches 9 bases. This CDR3 has 14 residues. The germline gives CDR1 MNHEY, CDR2 SVGAGI. J lost 1 base, V lost 8 bases, and 5 bases had no gene match. Here the CDR3 DNA reads TGTGCCAGCGTGGACAGGGGATTTAACTATGGCTACACCTTC. Protein sequence: CASVDRGFNYGYTF.

The chain couples TRBV9 to TRBJ1-1; unclear D gene. Germline V gene data show CDR1 as SGDLS and CDR2 as YYNGEE. The V end lost 4 bases, the J end lost 0 bases, and 7 bases lay between the germline ends. CDR3 length equals 13 residues. The CDR3 DNA sequence: TGTGCCAGCAGCCTACTCTTGAACACTGAAGCTTTCTTT. It codes for CASSLLLNTEAFF.

This clone was counted a few times. The rearrangement links TRBV5-6 to TRBJ1-6; D ambiguous. Germline CDR1 and CDR2: SGHDT and YYEEEE. Trimming shortened V by 1 base and J by 5 bases, and 13 bases separated the two germline ends. This CDR3 comprises 16 residues. CDR3 protein: CASSLFTIGDNSPLHF. The CDR3 DNA reads TGTGCCAGCAGCTTGTTCACGATCGGTGATAATTCACCCCTCCACTTT.

A note on this clone: Other DNA sequences in this sample translate to the same CDR3. The genes are TRBV5-1 and TRBJ2-1; TRBD1 aligns across 8 bases. The CDR3 is made up of 13 amino acids. J was trimmed by 7 bases and V by 2 bases; bases with no gene match: 2. Germline lookup yields CDR1 SGHRS and CDR2 YFSETQ. The CDR3 coding sequence is TGCGCCAGCAGCTTACGACAGGGGAATGAGCAGTTCTTC. Amino acid sequence: CASSLRQGNEQFF.

The V gene is TRBV12-5, the J gene TRBJ2-1, with 8 bases matching TRBD2. This CDR3 is built from 14 residues. With 6 bases clipped from V and 12 bases from J, the junction kept 13 bases outside the gene matches. The germline V gene has CDR1 LGHNT and CDR2 FRNRAP. The CDR3 protein is CASGPGGEYRAQFF. CDR3 bases: TGTGCTAGTGGCCCGGGGGGGGAGTACAGGGCGCAGTTCTTC.

This chain connects TRBV19 to TRBJ1-5; TRBD1 aligns across 7 bases. CDR1 LNHDA and CDR2 SQIVND come from the germline V gene (reference sequence). The CDR3 sequence is 14 residues long. V dropped 6 bases and J dropped 3; count of bases not matched to a gene: 5. This CDR3 reads CASRYRGNNQPQHF. The CDR3 DNA reads TGTGCCAGTAGGTACAGGGGCAACAATCAGCCCCAGCATTTT. The entire variable domain, with the rest obtained from reference TRBV19 and TRBJ1-5, is as follows: DGGITQSPKYLFRKEGQNVTLSCEQNLNHDAMYWYRQDPGQGLRLIYYSQIVNDFQKGDIAEGYSVSREKKESFPLTVTSAQKNPTAFYLCASRYRGNNQPQHFGDGTRLSIL.

The chain joins TRBV28 to TRBJ1-2, with D possibly TRBD1 on 6 matching bases. In germline, CDR1 is MDHEN, CDR2 SYDVKM. Trimming took off 3 bases at V and 5 bases at J, with 13 bases between the two ends. This CDR3 has 14 residues. DNA of the CDR3: TGTGCCAGCAGTTTGGCGACAGGATATTATGGCTACACCTTC. Its translation: CASSLATGYYGYTF.

The count of this clone is one. The chain is built from TRBV14 and TRBJ2-7; D gene uncertain. Germline V lookup: CDR1 SGHDN, CDR2 FVKESK. The CDR3 extends over 13 amino acids. V lost 0 bases to trimming and J lost 3 bases, with 6 bases between them. In nucleotides, the CDR3 is TGTGCCAGCAGCCAAGATCTTCTCTACGAGCAGTACTTC. This sequence encodes CASSQDLLYEQYF. Using reference TRBV14 and TRBJ2-7 for the parts outside the CDR3, the full variable domain is EAGVTQFPSHSVIEKGQTVTLRCDPISGHDNLYWYRRVMGKEIKFLLHFVKESKQDESGMPNNRFLAERTGGTYSTLKVQPAELEDSGVYFCASSQDLLYEQYFGPGTRLTVT.

The V call is TRBV7-2, the J call TRBJ1-1, with a tentative D call TRBD1 (6 bases). The CDR3 has 13 residues. Trimming took 3 bases from V and 4 from J, leaving 9 bases between them. Germline lookup yields CDR1 SGHTA and CDR2 FQGNSA. In DNA, the CDR3 is TGTGCCAGCAGCTTCGACAGGAGCACTGAAGCTTTCTTT. It encodes CASSFDRSTEAFF.

V gene TRBV28 combines with J gene TRBJ2-1, with TRBD2 matching 11 bases. Germline CDR1 is MDHEN and CDR2 is SYDVKM. V dropped 7 bases and J dropped 2; count of bases not matched to a gene: 10. The CDR3 consists of 17 residues. This CDR3 is CASTPTTSGGPYNEQFF. The DNA for the CDR3 is TGTGCCAGCACCCCCACCACTAGCGGGGGACCCTACAATGAGCAGTTCTTC.

The chain links TRBV28 to TRBJ2-7; 16 bases fit TRBD2. The CDR3 covers 16 residues. J was trimmed by 4 bases and V by 4 bases; bases with no gene match: 4. CDR1 MDHEN and CDR2 SYDVKM come from the germline V gene. The CDR3, as DNA: TGTGCCAGCAGTTCGGGACTAGCGGGAGGGCGTTACGAGCAGTACTTC. It translates to CASSSGLAGGRYEQYF.

The genes are TRBV7-8 and TRBJ2-7; TRBD2 agrees at 9 bases. The germline V gene encodes CDR1 SGHVS and CDR2 FQNEAQ. The CDR3 totals 15 residues. V dropped 6 bases and J dropped 2; count of bases not matched to a gene: 8. CDR3 loop: CASRQTGLAAYEQYF. The DNA of the CDR3 is TGTGCCAGCAGGCAAACGGGACTAGCCGCCTACGAGCAGTACTTC. The variable domain in full, with the rest retrieved from reference TRBV7-8 and TRBJ2-7, is GAGVSQSPRYKVAKRGQDVALRCDPISGHVSLFWYQQALGQGPEFLTYFQNEAQLDKSGLPSDRFFAERPEGSVSTLKIQRTQQEDSAVYLCASRQTGLAAYEQYFGPGTRLTVT.

The chain carries TRBV5-4 and TRBJ1-1, with 8 nucleotides matching TRBD1. The CDR3 runs to 15 residues. V was pared by 4 bases and J by 1 base, with 6 bases of the junction left unmatched. Per the germline V gene, CDR1 is SGHNT and CDR2 is YYREEE (reference sequence). This CDR3 is CASSPGQASNTEAFF. The CDR3 DNA reads TGTGCCAGCAGCCCGGGACAGGCCTCGAACACTGAAGCTTTCTTT.

The gene calls are TRBV18 and TRBJ1-1, with 8 bases that match TRBD1. Germline loops: CDR1 KGHSH, CDR2 LQKENI. V lost 6 bases to trimming and J lost 3 bases; unmatched junction nucleotides: 12. The CDR3 totals 16 residues. CDR3 in DNA: TGTGCCAGCTCCCGTTCAGGGGGCAGTTCGGACACTGAAGCTTTCTTT. Translation gives CASSRSGGSSDTEAFF.

The V gene is TRBV5-1, the J gene TRBJ2-3; tentative D call: TRBD2 (5 bases). Germline values: CDR1 SGHRS, CDR2 YFSETQ. The CDR3 has 14 residues. Deletions cut 0 bases from V and 5 bases from J, with 10 bases between. CDR3 region: CASSLGGARDTQYF. In nucleotides, the CDR3 is TGCGCCAGCAGCTTGGGGGGAGCCAGAGATACGCAGTATTTT.